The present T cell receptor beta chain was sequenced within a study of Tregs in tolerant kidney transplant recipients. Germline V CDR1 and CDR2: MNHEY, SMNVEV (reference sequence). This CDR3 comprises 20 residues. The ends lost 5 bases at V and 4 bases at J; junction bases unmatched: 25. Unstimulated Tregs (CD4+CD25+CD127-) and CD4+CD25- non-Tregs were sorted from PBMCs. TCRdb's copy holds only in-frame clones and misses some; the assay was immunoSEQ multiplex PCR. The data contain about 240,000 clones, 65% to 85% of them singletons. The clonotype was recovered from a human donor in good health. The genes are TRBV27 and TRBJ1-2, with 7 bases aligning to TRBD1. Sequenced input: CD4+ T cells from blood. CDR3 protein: CASSPRQGPSRPPPIYGYTF. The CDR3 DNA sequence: TGTGCCAGCAGTCCCCGACAGGGCCCATCTAGGCCACCACCCATCTATGGCTACACCTTC.